This TCR beta chain was captured in a study of blood T cell repertoires in COVID-19. The method was immunoSEQ multiplex PCR; TCRdb's version includes in-frame clones alone and lacks a portion of them. The sample shows tens of thousands of clones, approximately 89% of them seen only once. The CDR3 is 15 residues long. Germline V gene data show CDR1 as SEHNR and CDR2 as FQNEAQ (reference sequence). V trimming: 5 bases; J trimming: 8 bases; junction bases outside the gene matches: 6. The source is a human donor in a cohort sampled during active COVID-19. Sequences were obtained from peripheral blood. The rearrangement joins TRBV7-9 to TRBJ2-1, with 13 bases identical to TRBD2. The DNA of the CDR3 is TGTGCCAGCAGCCACCCGACTAGCGGGGGGTATGAGCAGTTCTTC. It yields the protein CASSHPTSGGYEQFF.